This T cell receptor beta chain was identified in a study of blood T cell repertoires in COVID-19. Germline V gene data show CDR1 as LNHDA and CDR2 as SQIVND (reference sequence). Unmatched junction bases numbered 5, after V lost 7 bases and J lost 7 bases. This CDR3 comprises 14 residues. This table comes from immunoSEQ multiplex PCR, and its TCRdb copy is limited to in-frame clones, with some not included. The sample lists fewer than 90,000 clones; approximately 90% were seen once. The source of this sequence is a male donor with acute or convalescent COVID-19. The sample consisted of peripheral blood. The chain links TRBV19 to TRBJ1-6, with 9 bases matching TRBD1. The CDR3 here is CASTADRGNSPLHF. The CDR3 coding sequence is TGTGCCAGTACCGCGGACAGGGGAAATTCACCCCTCCACTTT.